This TCR beta chain came from a study of blood T cell repertoires in COVID-19. On the study more broadly: There were acute and convalescent COVID-19 samples, and they came from the United States, Italy and Spain.

In the original processing: Amplification of reference gene primers provided the estimated nucleated cell counts. Profiled with immunoSEQ multiplex PCR; TCRdb holds only in-frame clones, not every one. V and J calls and clone size follow that table, whereas D and trimming were derived from the DNA. The sample shows 110,000 to 150,000 clones, more than 75% of them seen only once. Trimming took 3 bases from V and 0 from J; bases not matched to a gene: 9. Germline V gene data show CDR1 as MNHNS and CDR2 as SASEGT. The CDR3 length is 17 residues. The chain has TRBV6-1 and TRBJ2-7, with 9 bases fitting TRBD2. Sequencing input: peripheral blood. The receptor was derived from a man aged 55 to 70 with acute or convalescent COVID-19. The CDR3 here is CASSEVGAGGTSYEQYF. For the CDR3, the DNA is TGTGCCAGCAGTGAGGTGGGAGCGGGAGGTACCTCCTACGAGCAGTACTTC.